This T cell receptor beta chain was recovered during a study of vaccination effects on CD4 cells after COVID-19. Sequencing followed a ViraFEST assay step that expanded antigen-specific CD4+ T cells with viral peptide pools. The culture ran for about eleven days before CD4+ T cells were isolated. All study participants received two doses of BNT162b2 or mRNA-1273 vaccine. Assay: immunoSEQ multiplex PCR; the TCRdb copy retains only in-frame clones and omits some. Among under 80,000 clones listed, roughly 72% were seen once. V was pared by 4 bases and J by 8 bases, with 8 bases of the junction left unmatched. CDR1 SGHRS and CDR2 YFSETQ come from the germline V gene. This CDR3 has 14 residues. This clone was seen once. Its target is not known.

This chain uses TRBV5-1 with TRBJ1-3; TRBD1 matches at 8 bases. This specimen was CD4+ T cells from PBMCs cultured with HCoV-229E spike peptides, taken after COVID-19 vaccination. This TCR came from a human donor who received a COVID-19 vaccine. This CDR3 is CASSARQGRDTIYF. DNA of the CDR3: TGCGCCAGCAGCGCTCGACAGGGGAGGGACACCATATATTTT. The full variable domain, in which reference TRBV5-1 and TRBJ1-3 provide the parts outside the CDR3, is KAGVTQTPRYLIKTRGQQVTLSCSPISGHRSVSWYQQTPGQGLQFLFEYFSETQRNKGNFPGRFSGRQFSNSRSEMNVSTLELGDSALYLCASSARQGRDTIYFGEGSWLTVV.